This T cell receptor beta chain originates from a study of regulatory T cells in long-lasting Graves disease. Study-wide findings and caveats: It was possible that the small sample size reduced accuracy.

According to the study, TCR beta libraries were built with iRepertoire HTBI primers and CDR3-region Arm-PCR. TCRdb recomputed calls from the multiplex PCR reads with MiXCR, one row per CDR3 protein. Of roughly 250,000 distinct CDR3 sequences in the sample, approximately 20% were seen once. The sample's time point: newly diagnosed GD, antithyroid drugs for less than 3 months. PBMC RNA served as the TCR library source. This clonotype has at least ten counts. What it binds is not known. Another study also made use of these data, one on T cells in Graves' hyperthyroidism and ophthalmopathy. As that study records: The study used the HTBI primer set for a first-round RT-PCR of the TCR CDR3.

This sequence was found in a woman aged 25 to 39 with Graves disease. The source was peripheral blood mononuclear cells (PBMCs), collected at new diagnosis, from a patient treated with antithyroid drugs.

In DNA form, the CDR3 reads TGTGCCAGCAGCTTATCTGGGACAGGGTCAGATACGCAGTATTTT. It specifies CASSLSGTGSDTQYF. The chain is built from TRBV7-3 and TRBJ2-3, with TRBD1 identical over 9 bases. The germline V gene has CDR1 SGHTA and CDR2 FQGTGA. This CDR3 spans 15 amino acids. V was pared by 2 bases and J by 4 bases, with 4 bases of the junction left unmatched.